One sample yielded the 17 T cell receptor beta chains listed below, sequenced in a study of T cell responses to AZD1222 COVID-19 vaccine. TCRdb keeps only in-frame clones here, not all; method: immunoSEQ multiplex PCR. The profile shows 150,000 or so clones, approximately 91% of them singletons. The sequences come from peripheral blood, collected on day 0 of AZD1222 vaccination. These TCRs come from an adult in good health.

This chain uses TRBV15 with TRBJ2-5; D is possibly TRBD1 (6 bases). Trimming pared 5 bases from V and 4 bases from J, leaving 17 bases between. CDR1 is LNHNV and CDR2 is YYDKDF in the germline V gene (reference sequence). This CDR3 comprises 15 residues. The CDR3: CATSVEQGWGETQYF. CDR3 sequence (DNA): TGTGCCACCAGCGTCGAGCAGGGGTGGGGAGAGACCCAGTACTTC.

Only a few counts were recorded for this clone. V is TRBV7-2 and J is TRBJ1-1, with 10 bases fitting TRBD1. The CDR3 totals 16 residues. V was clipped by 4 bases and J by 4 bases; unmatched bases: 9. Germline V gene sequence: CDR1 SGHTA, CDR2 FQGNSA. CDR3 residues: CASSSGTGAYGTEAFF. The CDR3 nucleotides are TGTGCCAGCAGCTCCGGGACAGGGGCGTATGGCACTGAAGCTTTCTTT.

The rearrangement links TRBV7-2 to TRBJ1-2; 7 bases are shared with TRBD1. The CDR3 spans 15 residues. Germline CDR1 SGHTA, CDR2 FQGNSA. V lost 3 bases to trimming and J lost 4 bases; unmatched junction nucleotides: 8. This CDR3 reads CASSFPPTGSYGYTF. The CDR3 DNA follows: TGTGCCAGCAGCTTCCCCCCGACAGGGAGCTATGGCTACACCTTC.

This clone was seen at least ten times. The rearrangement joins TRBV30 to TRBJ2-2; 7 positions agree with TRBD1. Looked up from germline, CDR1 is GTSNPN and CDR2 is SVGIG (reference sequence). V lost 0 bases to trimming and J lost 1 base; unmatched junction nucleotides: 2. The CDR3 sequence is 15 residues long. The CDR3 bases are TGTGCCTGGAGTGTTGGGGACAGGAACACCGGGGAGCTGTTTTTT. It yields the protein CAWSVGDRNTGELFF.

V is TRBV4-2 and J is TRBJ2-2; D perhaps matches TRBD1 (6 bases). V lost 4 bases to trimming and J lost 0 bases, with 15 bases between them. Germline V lookup: CDR1 LGHNA, CDR2 YNFKEQ. CDR3 length: 17 amino acids. The CDR3 loop reads CASSPRPGTTNTGELFF. For the CDR3, the DNA is TGTGCCAGCAGCCCTCGCCCGGGGACAACGAACACCGGGGAGCTGTTTTTT.

The chain carries TRBV28 and TRBJ1-2, with 9 bases matching TRBD1. CDR1 and CDR2 from the germline V gene are MDHEN and SYDVKM. CDR3 length equals 15 residues. V was pared by 6 bases and J by 4 bases, with 9 bases of the junction left unmatched. This CDR3 is CASRTPGQGIYGYTF. CDR3 DNA: TGTGCCAGCAGGACCCCGGGACAGGGCATCTATGGCTACACCTTC.

In its sample, this clone was seen a few times. This chain connects TRBV19 to TRBJ1-6; D is ambiguous. V lost 4 bases to trimming and J lost 4 bases, with 11 bases between them. The CDR3 is made up of 15 amino acids. Germline CDR1 and CDR2: LNHDA and SQIVND (reference sequence). CDR3 sequence (DNA): TGTGCCAGTAGTACGCGACCGGCTTATAATTCACCCCTCCACTTT. This gives the protein CASSTRPAYNSPLHF.

The chain uses TRBV29-1 and TRBJ2-7; TRBD1 aligns across 9 bases. The germline V gene has CDR1 SQVTM and CDR2 ANQGSEA. V shed 5 bases and J 4 bases; nucleotides not matched to a gene: 9. This CDR3 contains 14 residues. The CDR3 DNA reads TGCAGCGTTTTCTCGGGACAGGGTGTGTACGAGCAGTACTTC. This encodes CSVFSGQGVYEQYF.

This rearrangement joins TRBV5-6 to TRBJ2-1; D call uncertain. V was clipped by 4 bases and J by 5 bases, with 4 bases between them. In germline, CDR1 is SGHDT, CDR2 YYEEEE. The CDR3 has 11 amino acids. The CDR3 here is CASSANNEQFF. Written as DNA, the CDR3 is TGTGCCAGCAGCGCTAACAATGAGCAGTTCTTC.

The chain joins TRBV6-2 or TRBV6-3 to TRBJ1-1, with a possible D match to TRBD1 (5 bases). The germline V gene has CDR1 MNHEY and CDR2 SVGEGT. Trimming pared 6 bases from V and 6 bases from J, leaving 23 bases between. The CDR3 totals 16 residues. In nucleotides, the CDR3 is TGTGCCAGCAGCTATATACCGGGACTAAGGAATCCTGAAGCTTTCTTT. Amino acid sequence: CASSYIPGLRNPEAFF.

This rearrangement joins TRBV7-8 to TRBJ1-1; TRBD1 is a possible D gene (5 bases). Trimming took 0 bases from V and 0 from J, leaving 11 bases between them. Per the germline V gene, CDR1 is SGHVS and CDR2 is FQNEAQ. The CDR3 loop spans 16 amino acids. CDR3: CASSLAPGVVNTEAFF. The CDR3 region has the DNA TGTGCCAGCAGCTTAGCCCCGGGGGTGGTGAACACTGAAGCTTTCTTT.

The V call is TRBV27, the J call TRBJ2-7; D is uncertain. V lost 0 bases to trimming and J lost 0 bases, with 9 bases between them. Germline V gene lookup returns CDR1 MNHEY and CDR2 SMNVEV (reference sequence). The CDR3 is 15 residues long. In nucleotides, the CDR3 is TGTGCCAGCAGTTTATCGTGGGTTAGCTCCTACGAGCAGTACTTC. Translated: CASSLSWVSSYEQYF.

This clone was counted a single time. The rearrangement links TRBV27 to TRBJ1-6; 7 nucleotides agree with TRBD1. Germline V gene data show CDR1 as MNHEY and CDR2 as SMNVEV (reference sequence). The CDR3 has 14 residues. V shed 6 bases and J 10 bases; nucleotides not matched to a gene: 9. CDR3 sequence: CASRLGGGDSPLHF. CDR3 sequence (DNA): TGTGCCAGCAGGTTAGGAGGGGGCGACTCACCCCTCCACTTT.

This clone was observed once. The J gene is TRBJ1-5, the V gene TRBV7-5. TRBV7-5 is recorded as a pseudogene. The CDR3 extends over 16 amino acids. This CDR3 is CARSLALGWGNQPQHF. DNA for the CDR3: TGTGCCAGAAGCTTAGCCCTCGGGTGGGGGAATCAGCCCCAGCATTTT.

The CDR3 sequence is CASRGWTPAVDGYTF. CDR3 nucleotides: TGTGCCAGCAGAGGATGGACGCCCGCGGTGGATGGCTACACCTTC. The chain links TRBV7-9 to TRBJ1-2; D not resolved. This CDR3 contains 15 residues. CDR1 and CDR2 from the germline V gene are SEHNR and FQNEAQ (reference sequence). The V end was cut by 6 bases, the J end by 6 bases, with 20 bases between.

The gene calls are TRBV2 and TRBJ1-1, with D hard to call. The CDR3 runs 13 residues. The V and J ends lost 5 bases and 1 base respectively, with 8 bases between them. Germline V lookup: CDR1 SNHLY, CDR2 FYNNEI. The CDR3 DNA follows: TGTGCCAGCAGTCGAGACGCGAACACTGAAGCTTTCTTT. Translating gives CASSRDANTEAFF. The full variable domain, its missing parts supplied by reference TRBV2 and TRBJ1-1, is EPEVTQTPSHQVTQMGQEVILRCVPISNHLYFYWYRQILGQKVEFLVSFYNNEISEKSEIFDDQFSVERPDGSNFTLKIRSTKLEDSAMYFCASSRDANTEAFFGQGTRLTVV.

The genes are TRBV5-1 and TRBJ2-3; 8 bases line up with TRBD1. V lost 0 bases, J lost 3 bases, and 6 bases stayed unmatched. CDR3 length: 16 amino acids. Germline V gene lookup returns CDR1 SGHRS and CDR2 YFSETQ. The CDR3 DNA follows: TGCGCCAGCAGCTTGGGGGCAGGGGGCTTGACAGATACGCAGTATTTT. Translated, it gives CASSLGAGGLTDTQYF. The variable domain in full, with the rest retrieved from reference TRBV5-1 and TRBJ2-3, is KAGVTQTPRYLIKTRGQQVTLSCSPISGHRSVSWYQQTPGQGLQFLFEYFSETQRNKGNFPGRFSGRQFSNSRSEMNVSTLELGDSALYLCASSLGAGGLTDTQYFGPGTRLTVL.